These 31 T cell receptor beta chains share one sample of origin, sequenced in a study of blood T cell repertoires in COVID-19. Using immunoSEQ multiplex PCR, the repertoire was profiled, and TCRdb retains in-frame clones only, with some absent. Among roughly 120,000 clones listed, around 83% were seen once. The sample taken for sequencing was peripheral blood. The receptors stem from a woman older than 75 with active or convalescent COVID-19.

The chain recombines TRBV4-1 with TRBJ1-5, with D uncertain. Trimming removed 0 bases from V and 1 base from J, with 16 bases in between. CDR1 and CDR2 from the germline V gene are MGHRA and YSYEKL. The CDR3 length is 18 residues. CDR3 region: CASSQDDSKEMSNQPQHF. The CDR3 nucleotides are TGCGCCAGCAGCCAAGACGATTCGAAGGAGATGAGCAATCAGCCCCAGCATTTT.

The V and J genes are TRBV29-1 and TRBJ1-2; tentative D call: TRBD1 (6 bases). Germline V CDR1 and CDR2: SQVTM, ANQGSEA. With 2 bases removed from V and 7 bases from J, the gap between germline ends came to 20 bases. This CDR3 region has 15 residues. CDR3 sequence (DNA): TGCAGCGTTGAAAGGGGGGGGCAGCGGCAGAGTGGCTACACCTTC. It translates to CSVERGGQRQSGYTF.

This clone was counted a single time. This chain connects TRBV18 to TRBJ1-1, with 11 bases matching TRBD1. With 1 base clipped from V and 12 bases from J, the junction kept 10 bases outside the gene matches. Germline V gene lookup returns CDR1 KGHSH and CDR2 LQKENI. The CDR3 is 15 residues long. The CDR3 loop is CASSPLQDRGPRTFF. The CDR3 nucleotides read TGTGCCAGCTCACCACTTCAGGACAGGGGGCCGAGGACTTTCTTT.

CDR3 region: CASSKAVGGRDEQYF. DNA of the CDR3: TGTGCCAGCAGCAAAGCCGTGGGGGGTAGGGACGAGCAGTACTTC. The chain is built from TRBV21-1 and TRBJ2-7; TRBD2, as called in the table, went unchecked against the DNA. TRBV21-1 is flagged as a pseudogene. CDR3 length: 15 residues.

The chain joins TRBV9 to TRBJ2-7; 14 nucleotides line up with TRBD2. The germline V gene encodes CDR1 SGDLS and CDR2 YYNGEE. Unmatched junction bases numbered 7, after V lost 0 bases and J lost 2 bases. This CDR3 has 18 residues. As DNA, the CDR3 is TGTGCCAGCAGCGTAGCGGGGACTAGCGGGAGTTTCCCCTACGAGCAGTACTTC. It codes for CASSVAGTSGSFPYEQYF. Full variable domain (missing parts from reference TRBV9 and TRBJ2-7): DSGVTQTPKHLITATGQRVTLRCSPRSGDLSVYWYQQSLDQGLQFLIQYYNGEERAKGNILERFSAQQFPDLHSELNLSSLELGDSALYFCASSVAGTSGSFPYEQYFGPGTRLTVT.

This clone appeared a single time. CDR3 sequence reads: CASSALAESSYEQYF. The DNA of the CDR3 is TGTGCCAGCAGCGCACTAGCGGAGAGCTCCTACGAGCAGTACTTC. The rearrangement joins TRBV2 to TRBJ2-7; the match to TRBD2 covers 8 bases. V shed 6 bases, J shed 0 bases, and the junction held 7 bases outside the gene matches. Germline V gene data show CDR1 as SNHLY and CDR2 as FYNNEI. This CDR3 region has 15 residues.

The chain uses TRBV9 and TRBJ2-7; the match to TRBD1 covers 9 bases. Germline V gene sequence: CDR1 SGDLS, CDR2 YYNGEE. V was pared by 4 bases and J by 5 bases, with 4 bases of the junction left unmatched. This CDR3 comprises 13 residues. The chain's CDR3 is CASSPRTGDEQYF. For the CDR3, the DNA is TGTGCCAGCAGCCCGCGGACAGGGGACGAGCAGTACTTC. Supplemented by reference TRBV9 and TRBJ2-7, the full variable domain reads DSGVTQTPKHLITATGQRVTLRCSPRSGDLSVYWYQQSLDQGLQFLIQYYNGEERAKGNILERFSAQQFPDLHSELNLSSLELGDSALYFCASSPRTGDEQYFGPGTRLTVT.

The V gene is TRBV5-1, the J gene TRBJ2-3; TRBD2 matches 7 bases. J gave up 0 bases and V 4 bases, and 8 bases lay outside the gene matches. CDR1 and CDR2 (germline): SGHRS, YFSETQ. The CDR3 is 16 residues long. The CDR3 DNA reads as TGCGCCAGCAGCCCAAGGGGTAGCGGGAGCACAGATACGCAGTATTTT. Its translation: CASSPRGSGSTDTQYF.

V and J are TRBV9 and TRBJ2-3; D perhaps matches TRBD1 (5 bases). Germline CDR1 reads SGDLS; CDR2 reads YYNGEE. Trimming cost V 4 bases and J 6 bases, with 9 bases left between them. The CDR3 is 12 residues long. The CDR3 DNA sequence: TGTGCCAGCAGCCCGGACAAGGATACGCAGTATTTT. Encoded protein: CASSPDKDTQYF.

J is TRBJ2-7 and V is TRBV5-1; the match to TRBD2 covers 13 bases. The CDR3 runs 14 residues. The junction had 1 base not matched to a gene; V was cut back by 2 bases and J by 5 bases. Germline CDR1 is SGHRS and CDR2 is YFSETQ. CDR3 amino acids: CASSLGLAGDEQYF. The DNA for the CDR3 is TGCGCCAGCAGCTTAGGACTAGCGGGAGACGAGCAGTACTTC.

The chain joins TRBV13 to TRBJ1-5; 10 bases align to TRBD1. The germline V gene encodes CDR1 PRHDT and CDR2 FYEKMQ (reference sequence). V lost 5 bases and J lost 9; bases outside the gene matches: 7. This CDR3 has 14 amino acids. The CDR3 protein is CASSEGQGGSPQHF. CDR3 nucleotides: TGTGCCAGCAGCGAAGGACAGGGGGGCTCGCCCCAGCATTTT.

V gene TRBV28 combines with J gene TRBJ2-1, with 11 bases lining up with TRBD2. J gave up 15 bases and V 9 bases, and 13 bases lay outside the gene matches. The germline CDR1 and CDR2 sequences are MDHEN and SYDVKM. CDR3 size: 13 residues. In nucleotides, the CDR3 is TGTGCCAGTACCCTAGCGGGAGGCCAGGTTGGGTTCTTC. Its protein product is CASTLAGGQVGFF.

The table lists this clone with a few counts. DNA of the CDR3: TGTGCCAGCAGCTTAATGGCCAGCGGTAGTCAGCCCCAGCATTTT. The encoded protein is CASSLMASGSQPQHF. The rearrangement links TRBV7-3 to TRBJ1-5; D is unclear. V lost 1 base and J lost 6, with 13 bases in between. The CDR3 contains 15 residues. Per germline, CDR1 SGHTA and CDR2 FQGTGA. The variable domain in full, with the rest retrieved from reference TRBV7-3 and TRBJ1-5, is GAGVSQTPSNKVTEKGKYVELRCDPISGHTALYWYRQSLGQGPEFLIYFQGTGAADDSGLPNDRFFAVRPEGSVSTLKIQRTERGDSAVYLCASSLMASGSQPQHFGDGTRLSIL.

The chain joins TRBV5-1 to TRBJ2-3, with 9 bases aligning to TRBD1. CDR1 is SGHRS and CDR2 is YFSETQ in the germline V gene. V lost 0 bases to trimming and J lost 5 bases; unmatched junction nucleotides: 7. The CDR3 is 16 amino acids. CDR3 DNA: TGCGCCAGCAGCTTGGCCCGGGACAGGGTTGGAGATACGCAGTATTTT. Protein product: CASSLARDRVGDTQYF.

The gene calls are TRBV10-3 and TRBJ1-1, with D perhaps matching TRBD1 (6 bases). V was cut by 3 bases and J by 5 bases, with 16 bases left in between. Per germline, CDR1 ENHRY and CDR2 SYGVKD. The CDR3 consists of 15 residues. The CDR3 DNA sequence: TGTGCCATCAGTGATCACGAAGACAGGACTACTGAAGCTTTCTTT. The encoded protein is CAISDHEDRTTEAFF.

This chain uses TRBV7-2 with TRBJ1-3, with 8 bases lining up with TRBD1. This CDR3 comprises 15 residues. Germline V gene sequence: CDR1 SGHTA, CDR2 FQGNSA. V shed 2 bases, J shed 10 bases, and the junction held 10 bases outside the gene matches. CDR3 protein: CASSLSVGQGKTIYF. CDR3 bases: TGTGCCAGCAGCTTATCCGTAGGACAGGGCAAGACCATATATTTT.

V is TRBV7-9 and J is TRBJ2-2; 10 nucleotides align to TRBD2. CDR1 and CDR2 (germline): SEHNR, FQNEAQ (reference sequence). The trim removed 0 bases at V and 1 base at J, leaving 8 bases unmatched. CDR3 size: 19 residues. CDR3 nucleotides: TGTGCCAGCAGCTTAGCGGCTAGCGGGAGTACGGGGAACACCGGGGAGCTGTTTTTT. Translating gives CASSLAASGSTGNTGELFF.

The chain employs TRBV4-2 and TRBJ2-1; TRBD2 is a possible D gene (6 bases). Germline lookup yields CDR1 LGHNA and CDR2 YNFKEQ. The V end lost 7 bases, the J end lost 5 bases, and 15 bases lay between the germline ends. CDR3 length equals 14 residues. The CDR3 DNA follows: TGTGCCAGCACCAACGGACTATCCAACAATGAGCAGTTCTTC. It encodes CASTNGLSNNEQFF.

This chain connects TRBV5-4 to TRBJ2-1; 12 nucleotides agree with TRBD2. The trim removed 3 bases at V and 8 bases at J, leaving 6 bases unmatched. The CDR3 is 15 amino acids. CDR1 and CDR2 from the germline V gene are SGHNT and YYREEE (reference sequence). The CDR3 region is CASSSWTSGVYEQFF. CDR3 coding DNA: TGTGCCAGCAGCTCTTGGACTAGCGGGGTGTATGAGCAGTTCTTC.

The chain couples TRBV24-1 to TRBJ2-5, with a possible D match to TRBD1 (6 bases). V was trimmed by 1 base and J by 5 bases, leaving 16 bases between them. The CDR3 covers 16 residues. Germline-derived CDR1 and CDR2 are KGHDR and SFDVKD. CDR3: CATSDLGGTQGETQYF. The DNA of the CDR3 is TGTGCCACCAGTGATTTAGGGGGTACCCAGGGCGAGACCCAGTACTTC.

The V gene is TRBV5-4, the J gene TRBJ2-3; 8 nucleotides align to TRBD2. Germline CDR1 and CDR2: SGHNT and YYREEE (reference sequence). This CDR3 is built from 15 residues. The J segment lost 8 bases and the V segment lost 0 bases, leaving 8 bases of the junction unmatched. CDR3 DNA: TGTGCCAGCAGCTTGGGACTAGCGAGTGGGGGTACGCAGTATTTT. Its translation is CASSLGLASGGTQYF.

This chain links TRBV9 with TRBJ2-1, with D possibly matching TRBD1 (5 bases). Per the germline V gene, CDR1 is SGDLS and CDR2 is YYNGEE. The CDR3 runs 14 residues. The ends were cut back, 1 base at V and 8 bases at J, with 13 bases in the middle. This CDR3 is CASSVTTASDEQFF. The CDR3 DNA sequence: TGTGCCAGCAGCGTAACGACAGCTTCAGATGAGCAGTTCTTC.

This chain joins TRBV18 and TRBJ2-1, with 8 bases that match TRBD2. This CDR3 contains 16 residues. The trim removed 2 bases at V and 2 bases at J, leaving 5 bases unmatched. Germline V gene sequence: CDR1 KGHSH, CDR2 LQKENI. The chain's CDR3 is CASSPGLAGTYNEQFF. In nucleotides, the CDR3 is TGTGCCAGCTCACCAGGTTTAGCGGGAACCTACAATGAGCAGTTCTTC.

The chain uses TRBV5-1 and TRBJ1-4, with 9 bases that match TRBD1. The trim removed 4 bases at V and 7 bases at J, leaving 5 bases unmatched. CDR1 and CDR2 (germline): SGHRS, YFSETQ. The CDR3 is made up of 14 amino acids. CDR3 sequence: CASSGTGTAEKLFF. CDR3 in DNA: TGCGCCAGCAGCGGGACAGGGACTGCTGAAAAACTGTTTTTT.

This chain uses TRBV24-1 with TRBJ2-2; TRBD1 matches at 7 bases. Germline-derived CDR1 and CDR2 are KGHDR and SFDVKD. CDR3 length: 17 amino acids. V shed 4 bases, J shed 5 bases, and the junction held 12 bases outside the gene matches. The CDR3 bases are TGTGCCACCAGTGAAATAGGGGCAGGGGGAACAACCGGGGAGCTGTTTTTT. Amino acids: CATSEIGAGGTTGELFF.

This clone has only a few counts. This chain connects TRBV29-1 to TRBJ1-2, with D perhaps matching TRBD1 (6 bases). The CDR3 has 11 residues. Germline V gives CDR1 SQVTM, CDR2 ANQGSEA. Trimming removed 7 bases from V and 6 bases from J, with 12 bases in between. CDR3 residues: CSGGGQHGYTF. The CDR3, as DNA: TGCAGCGGCGGTGGACAGCATGGCTACACCTTC.

CDR3 nucleotide sequence: TGTGCTAGTGGTTTGTACTCCGGGGGGGCCCTCTACGAGCAGTACTTC. Translation: CASGLYSGGALYEQYF. The rearrangement links TRBV12-5 to TRBJ2-7; TRBD2 agrees at 8 bases. The CDR3 is 16 amino acids. Unmatched junction bases numbered 9, after V lost 2 bases and J lost 3 bases. Germline V gene lookup returns CDR1 LGHNT and CDR2 FRNRAP.

J is TRBJ2-5 and V is TRBV19, with D possibly matching TRBD1 (6 bases). This CDR3 spans 16 amino acids. The germline gives CDR1 LNHDA, CDR2 SQIVND (reference sequence). The germline V and J ends were trimmed by 2 bases and 3 bases, with 16 bases remaining between them. The CDR3 nucleotides are TGTGCCAGTAGTATACTGGGACAAGGGGGAGAAGAGACCCAGTACTTC. Protein product: CASSILGQGGEETQYF.

The V call is TRBV10-3, the J call TRBJ2-7, with TRBD1 matching over 11 bases. V shed 3 bases and J 3 bases; nucleotides not matched to a gene: 4. The length of the CDR3 is 15 residues. Germline CDR1 ENHRY, CDR2 SYGVKD. CDR3 sequence: CAISEWDRGNYEQYF. DNA for the CDR3: TGTGCCATCAGTGAATGGGACAGGGGGAACTACGAGCAGTACTTC.

The chain carries TRBV7-9 and TRBJ2-5; tentatively, D is TRBD2 (5 bases). The V end was cut by 5 bases, the J end by 4 bases, with 14 bases between. The CDR3 loop spans 14 amino acids. Germline V gene sequence: CDR1 SEHNR, CDR2 FQNEAQ (reference sequence). The CDR3 bases are TGTGCCAGCAGCCTTTTCGAGGGATTAGAGACCCAGTACTTC. Encoded protein: CASSLFEGLETQYF.

The chain joins TRBV7-9 to TRBJ1-6; tentatively, D is TRBD1 (6 bases). Per the germline V gene, CDR1 is SEHNR and CDR2 is FQNEAQ (reference sequence). The CDR3 runs to 16 residues. V lost 3 bases and J lost 5, with 14 bases in between. CDR3 DNA: TGTGCCAGCAGCTTTGTAGGCGGACAGAATAATTCACCCCTCCACTTT. Translating gives CASSFVGGQNNSPLHF.